What follows is one T cell receptor beta chain and its context. Its antigen is not yet known. Base qualities are not provided; no much larger clone lies one nucleotide away. Receptor amplification or capture employed the immunoSEQ multiplex PCR assay. TCRdb limited this immuneACCESS table to in-frame rearrangements with V and J called. A share of clones is missing; checked studies link under half to unresolved V genes, and the rest is unexplained. A total of roughly 60,000 clones appear in this sample, roughly 76% of them only once. The ten largest clones capture approximately 2.8% of the sample. This specimen belongs to a study of radiotherapy plus CTLA-4 blockade in lung cancer listed by TCRdb under 2018. In terms of the full investigation: Among the enrolled patients, around 17% had an objective response, and 25% to 35% reached disease control.

The full study reports these points: After treatment with radiotherapy and ipilimumab, TCR clones that originated in tumors expanded in peripheral blood. The strongest predictors of response, as reported, were early dynamic changes in blood T cell clones along with a rise in serum interferon-beta after radiation.

The study evaluated CTLA-4 blockade (ipilimumab) given together with focal radiation therapy in patients who had chemo-refractory metastatic non-small-cell lung cancer. Here the sequenced sample was peripheral blood, taken from a patient treated with radiotherapy plus ipilimumab. This sequence originates from a human donor with non-small cell lung cancer who had a complete response to radiotherapy plus ipilimumab.

The nucleotide sequence is given as TGTGCCAGCAGTCGACAAGAAAATGAAAAACTGTTTTTT. This codes for CASSRQENEKLFF. This receptor chain uses TRBV6-5 and TRBJ1-4; no D segment can be confidently identified. Between the V and J ends, shortened by 5 bases and 5 bases respectively, the junction contains 9 bases. The CDR1 and CDR2 encoded by the germline V gene are MNHEY and SVGAGI. The CDR3 spans 13 residues, from the cysteine through the phenylalanine. The read is trimmed to its CDR3 DNA, 39 bases read in frame from base 1.